This TCR beta chain came from a study of cytomegalovirus exposure and HLA in healthy donors. Donors showed nominal health when sampled, although they likely had unrecorded immune exposures. The CDR3 contains 14 residues. Trimming cost V 6 bases and J 1 base, with 13 bases left between them. Germline V gene data show CDR1 as MNHEY and CDR2 as SVGAGI. Broader study findings: With DRB1 most and HLA-C fewest, TCR association rates differed between HLA loci in a later analysis. Most sequenced TCRs were rare (though some public TCRs occurred in many donors).

With 60 Vbeta and 13 Jbeta primers, the PCR was carried out. Here immunoSEQ multiplex PCR was the method, and the copy in TCRdb shows in-frame clones only, minus some. The sample carries some 150,000 clones, nearly 80% recorded once. Concerning this clone: The antigen remains unidentified.

The TCR sequence derives from a male donor in good health and CMV-seronegative. The chain links TRBV6-5 to TRBJ2-7; D gene ambiguous. The sample consisted of PBMCs. The CDR3 DNA reads TGTGCCAGCAGCCCCCTAGGTGTTTCCTACGAGCAGTACTTC. Amino acids: CASSPLGVSYEQYF.